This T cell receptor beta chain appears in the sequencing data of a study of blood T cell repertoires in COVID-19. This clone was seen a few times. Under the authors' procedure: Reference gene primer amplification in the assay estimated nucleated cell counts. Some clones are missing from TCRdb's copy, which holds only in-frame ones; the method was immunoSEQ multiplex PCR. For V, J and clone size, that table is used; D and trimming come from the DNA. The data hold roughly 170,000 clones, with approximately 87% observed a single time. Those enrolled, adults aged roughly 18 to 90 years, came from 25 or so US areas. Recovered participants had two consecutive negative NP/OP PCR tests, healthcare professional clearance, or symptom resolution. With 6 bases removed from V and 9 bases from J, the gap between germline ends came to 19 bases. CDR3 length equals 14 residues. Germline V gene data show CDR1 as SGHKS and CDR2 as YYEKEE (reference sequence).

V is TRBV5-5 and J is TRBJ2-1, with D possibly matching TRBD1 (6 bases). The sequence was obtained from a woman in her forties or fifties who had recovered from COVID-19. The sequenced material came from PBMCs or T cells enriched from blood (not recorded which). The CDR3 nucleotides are TGTGCCAGCACCCTGGGGGCCGGGTTACTTGAGCAGTTCTTC. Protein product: CASTLGAGLLEQFF.